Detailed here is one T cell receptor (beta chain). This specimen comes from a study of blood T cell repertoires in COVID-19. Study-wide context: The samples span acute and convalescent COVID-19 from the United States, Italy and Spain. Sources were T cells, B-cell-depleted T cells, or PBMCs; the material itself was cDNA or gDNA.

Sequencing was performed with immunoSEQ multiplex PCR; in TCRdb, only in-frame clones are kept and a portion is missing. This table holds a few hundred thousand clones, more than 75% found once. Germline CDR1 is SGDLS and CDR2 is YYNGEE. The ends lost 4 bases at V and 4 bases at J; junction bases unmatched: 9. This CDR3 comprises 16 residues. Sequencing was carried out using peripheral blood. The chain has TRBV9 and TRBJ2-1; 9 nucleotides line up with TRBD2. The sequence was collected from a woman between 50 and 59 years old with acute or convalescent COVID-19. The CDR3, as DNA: TGTGCCAGCAGCCCCCCCGGGACTAGCCCTTACAATGAGCAGTTCTTC. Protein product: CASSPPGTSPYNEQFF.